This TCR beta chain was sequenced in a study of blood T cell repertoires in COVID-19. About the study: COVID-19 samples from acute and convalescent phases originated in the United States, Italy and Spain.

This CDR3 has 15 amino acids. J lost 8 bases, V lost 3 bases, and 8 bases had no gene match. Germline V lookup: CDR1 KGHDR, CDR2 SFDVKD. Recruits, aged roughly 18 to 100 years, lived in 25 or so US areas. Grouping used clinical history reported by participants in a survey and questionnaire. Authors' processing steps: Estimation of nucleated cell counts relied on the amplification of reference gene primers. Sequenced by immunoSEQ multiplex PCR; TCRdb stores in-frame clones only, minus some. V, J and clone size reflect that table, while D and trimming were determined from the DNA. The data show 150,000 to 250,000 clones, approximately 86% seen once.

The TCR was taken from a woman aged 25 to 45 who had recovered from COVID-19. The chain uses TRBV24-1 and TRBJ2-1; 8 bases are shared with TRBD1. The specimen sequenced was PBMCs or T cells enriched from blood (not recorded which). DNA for the CDR3: TGTGCCACCAGTGATAGATCGACAGGGGAACATGAGCAGTTCTTC. Residues: CATSDRSTGEHEQFF.